The 18 T cell receptor beta chains below were found in one sample sequenced in a study of regulatory T cells in long-lasting Graves disease (dated by TCRdb to the early 2020s). Read against the paper, the sample's time point label means: newly diagnosed GD, antithyroid drugs for less than 3 months. RNA was extracted from PBMCs in TRIzol for both TCR sequencing and RNA sequencing. Library creation used multiplex PCR. The instrument given in TCRdb is Illumina HiSeq 4000. TCR beta libraries were built with iRepertoire HTBI primers and Arm-PCR amplification of CDR3 regions. TCRdb's own reprocessing of the public reads used fastp at Q25 and MiXCR and kept productive beta chains. Rows are combined by CDR3 protein, so each entry shows the most common genes and DNA. The sample profile shows more than 400,000 distinct CDR3 sequences; 15% to 20% of them were found once. Together, the top ten hold roughly an eighth of the sample.

The same data also went into a second study, on T cells in Graves' hyperthyroidism and ophthalmopathy.

The sample was peripheral blood mononuclear cells (PBMCs), taken at new diagnosis, from a patient treated with antithyroid drugs. These receptors were taken from a man between 40 and 49 years old with Graves disease. Donor details come from another sample of the same person, matched by shared clones.

This clonotype was seen at least ten times. This chain uses TRBV30 with TRBJ2-1, with D uncertain. Germline-derived CDR1 and CDR2 are GTSNPN and SVGIG (reference sequence). V was shortened by 5 bases and J by 8 bases, with 10 bases between the two germline ends. The CDR3 sequence is 11 residues long. CDR3 bases: TGTGCCTGGGCCCAGATTGATGAGCAGTTCTTC. Translated: CAWAQIDEQFF.

In its sample, this clonotype was seen a few times. The chain is built from TRBV5-1 and TRBJ2-2; TRBD2 agrees at 9 bases. The V gene's germline CDR1 is SGHRS and CDR2 YFSETQ. The CDR3 consists of 12 residues. V was clipped by 4 bases and J by 16 bases; unmatched bases: 8. The CDR3 loop reads CASSVPSGKAFF. The DNA of the CDR3 is TGCGCCAGCAGCGTACCTAGCGGGAAGGCGTTTTTT.

There are many counts of this clonotype. The chain links TRBV2 to TRBJ1-1; maybe TRBD1 (5 bases). Germline-derived CDR1 and CDR2 are SNHLY and FYNNEI. This CDR3 has 13 residues. Trimming removed 6 bases from V and 6 bases from J, with 14 bases in between. In DNA form, the CDR3 reads TGTGCCAGCAGCAACACAGGCGGGCCTGAAGCTTTCTTT. Translating it yields CASSNTGGPEAFF.

This clonotype was observed a handful of times. The chain couples TRBV29-1 to TRBJ1-3; D unresolved. The V and J ends lost 7 bases and 2 bases respectively, with 6 bases between them. CDR3 length equals 11 residues. Germline loops: CDR1 SQVTM, CDR2 ANQGSEA. The CDR3 coding sequence is TGCAGCGCCTGGGCTGGAAACACCATATATTTT. Translated: CSAWAGNTIYF.

CDR3 DNA sequence: TGTGCTAGTGGTTTGGAGGACTATGGCTACACCTTC. It encodes CASGLEDYGYTF. The J gene is TRBJ1-2, the V gene TRBV12-5, with D unresolved. V was pared by 1 base and J by 3 bases, with 3 bases between. CDR1 LGHNT and CDR2 FRNRAP come from the germline V gene. The CDR3 runs 12 residues. The variable domain in full, completed from reference TRBV12-5 and TRBJ1-2, reads DARVTQTPRHKVTEMGQEVTMRCQPILGHNTVFWYRQTMMQGLELLAYFRNRAPLDDSGMPKDRFSAEMPDATLATLKIQPSEPRDSAVYFCASGLEDYGYTFGSGTRLTVV.

This clonotype was found many times. The chain is built from TRBV28 and TRBJ2-7, with TRBD1 as a possible D gene (6 bases). Germline lookup yields CDR1 MDHEN and CDR2 SYDVKM. This CDR3 is 13 amino acids long. V was clipped by 6 bases and J by 4 bases, with 13 bases between them. The chain's CDR3 is CASSRGIGYEQYF. CDR3 bases: TGTGCCAGCAGCAGGGGAATTGGGTACGAGCAGTACTTC.

This chain uses TRBV19 with TRBJ1-1; 7 bases align to TRBD1. The CDR3 has 14 amino acids. The germline gives CDR1 LNHDA, CDR2 SQIVND (reference sequence). V dropped 3 bases and J dropped 5; count of bases not matched to a gene: 6. As DNA, the CDR3 is TGTGCCAGTAGTATTACAGGGGTAGAGACTGAAGCTTTCTTT. This translates into CASSITGVETEAFF. Supplemented by reference TRBV19 and TRBJ1-1, the full variable domain reads DGGITQSPKYLFRKEGQNVTLSCEQNLNHDAMYWYRQDPGQGLRLIYYSQIVNDFQKGDIAEGYSVSREKKESFPLTVTSAQKNPTAFYLCASSITGVETEAFFGQGTRLTVV.

This clonotype was seen repeatedly, ten times or more. The V gene is TRBV18, the J gene TRBJ2-5; TRBD1 agrees at 9 bases. Germline V lookup: CDR1 KGHSH, CDR2 LQKENI. This CDR3 comprises 15 residues. V lost 5 bases and J lost 5; bases outside the gene matches: 9. The DNA of the CDR3 is TGTGCCAGCTCATCACAGGGGGCTTTTGTGGAGACCCAGTACTTC. The encoded protein is CASSSQGAFVETQYF.

This clonotype has only a few counts. The chain employs TRBV7-6 and TRBJ2-7; tentative D call: TRBD2 (6 bases). Trimming shortened V by 2 bases and J by 6 bases, and 14 bases separated the two germline ends. This CDR3 contains 14 residues. CDR1 SGHVS and CDR2 FNYEAQ come from the germline V gene. The CDR3 coding sequence is TGTGCCAGCAGCTTACAACGGGAGCGCGGCGAGCAGTACTTC. Amino acid sequence: CASSLQRERGEQYF.

The rearrangement links TRBV15 to TRBJ2-7; D remains ambiguous. The ends were cut back, 3 bases at V and 1 base at J, with 16 bases in the middle. The length of the CDR3 is 16 residues. In germline, CDR1 is LNHNV, CDR2 YYDKDF (reference sequence). The chain's CDR3 is CATSSARRSGSYEQYF. The CDR3 region has the DNA TGTGCCACCAGCAGTGCGCGACGGTCTGGATCCTACGAGCAGTACTTC.

This chain connects TRBV12-3 or TRBV12-4 to TRBJ1-6, with unresolved D. Trimming stripped 5 bases from V and 9 bases from J, with 8 bases between. This CDR3 contains 12 residues. The CDR3 DNA reads as TGTGCCAGCAGTCAGGAAAGTTCACCCCTCCACTTT. This translates into CASSQESSPLHF.

This clonotype appeared a few times. This chain joins TRBV5-4 and TRBJ2-3; 9 bases map to TRBD1. The CDR3 is 14 amino acids. J was trimmed by 5 bases and V by 2 bases; bases with no gene match: 3. The germline CDR1 and CDR2 sequences are SGHNT and YYREEE (reference sequence). CDR3 in amino acids: CASSFGQGRDTQYF. CDR3 DNA: TGTGCCAGCAGCTTCGGACAGGGGAGAGATACGCAGTATTTT.

The rearrangement links TRBV27 to TRBJ1-3; maybe TRBD1 (5 bases). The CDR3 consists of 14 residues. Deletions cut 4 bases from V and 8 bases from J, with 15 bases between. CDR1 MNHEY and CDR2 SMNVEV come from the germline V gene (reference sequence). CDR3 nucleotide sequence: TGTGCCAGCAGTTCCCAATTCAGGGAGGACACCATATATTTT. Its translation is CASSSQFREDTIYF.

This clonotype was seen a handful of times. V is TRBV5-4 and J is TRBJ2-1; TRBD1 matches 7 bases. V lost 4 bases to trimming and J lost 3 bases; unmatched junction nucleotides: 7. CDR3 length equals 15 residues. Per the germline V gene, CDR1 is SGHNT and CDR2 is YYREEE (reference sequence). CDR3 amino acids: CASSPAGGIYNEQFF. CDR3 nucleotide sequence: TGTGCCAGCAGCCCCGCAGGGGGAATCTACAATGAGCAGTTCTTC. Full variable domain (remainder filled in from reference TRBV5-4 and TRBJ2-1): ETGVTQSPTHLIKTRGQQVTLRCSSQSGHNTVSWYQQALGQGPQFIFQYYREEENGRGNFPPRFSGLQFPNYSSELNVNALELDDSALYLCASSPAGGIYNEQFFGPGTRLTVL.

This clonotype was detected only a few times. The genes are TRBV6-1 and TRBJ2-3, with 14 bases that match TRBD2. Per germline, CDR1 MNHNS and CDR2 SASEGT. The CDR3 sequence is 16 residues long. V lost 6 bases, J lost 3 bases, and 5 bases stayed unmatched. The CDR3 sequence is CASRMRLAGGTDTQYF. CDR3 DNA: TGTGCCAGCAGAATGCGACTAGCGGGAGGGACAGATACGCAGTATTTT.

This clonotype was seen many times. The chain combines TRBV29-1 with TRBJ2-1; tentatively, D is TRBD2 (6 bases). Per germline, CDR1 SQVTM and CDR2 ANQGSEA. V was pared by 1 base and J by 6 bases, with 16 bases between. This CDR3 contains 15 residues. The DNA of the CDR3 is TGCAGCGTTGAAGCTCGGGGGATGAGTGGCAATGAGCAGTTCTTC. It encodes CSVEARGMSGNEQFF.

This clonotype was seen many times. This chain connects TRBV7-9 to TRBJ2-7, with 8 bases that match TRBD1. Trimming took 1 base from V and 3 from J; bases not matched to a gene: 8. The length of the CDR3 is 16 residues. Per germline, CDR1 SEHNR and CDR2 FQNEAQ (reference sequence). The CDR3 here is CASSLEGGQGLYEQYF. In DNA form, the CDR3 reads TGTGCCAGCAGCTTAGAGGGCGGACAGGGACTCTACGAGCAGTACTTC.

Comments on this clonotype: At one end, the junction sequence differs from germline, possibly due to a read error. The gene calls are TRBV19 and TRBJ1-2, with D unresolved. Germline CDR1 reads LNHDA; CDR2 reads SQIVND (reference sequence). This CDR3 has 15 residues. The CDR3 DNA is TGTACCAGTAGTATAGCGGGTAGTATGGACTATGGCTACACCTTC. Translation gives CTSSIAGSMDYGYTF.